The 15 T cell receptor beta chains presented below share a single source sample, sequenced in a study of T-cell reconstitution after alpha-beta-depleted transplantation in children. For TCRbeta, the library was prepared with unique molecular identifiers. TCRdb reanalysed the PCR reads using MiXCR and keeps one entry per CDR3 protein. There are 500,000 to 650,000 distinct CDR3 sequences in the sample; 10% to 15% occur only once, and around 2.2% lies in the top ten. Specimen: PBMCs, mostly from graft donor cells, collected 360 days after TCRalphabeta/CD19-depleted stem cell transplant. The receptors stem from a male patient younger than 18 who had a stem cell transplant for acute myeloid leukemia, so the T cells may come from the graft donor.

This clonotype was seen a few times. The V and J genes are TRBV29-1 and TRBJ1-1; TRBD1 aligns across 9 bases. The junction had 6 bases not matched to a gene; V was cut back by 3 bases and J by 4 bases. In germline, CDR1 is SQVTM, CDR2 ANQGSEA. CDR3 length equals 14 residues. The CDR3 DNA sequence: TGCAGCGTTGATAGGACAGGGGCGGGCACTGAAGCTTTCTTT. Translated, it gives CSVDRTGAGTEAFF.

This clonotype was counted many times. The V gene is TRBV24-1, the J gene TRBJ1-2; D call uncertain. The CDR3 extends over 12 amino acids. Germline lookup yields CDR1 KGHDR and CDR2 SFDVKD. With 9 bases removed from V and 8 bases from J, the gap between germline ends came to 15 bases. DNA for the CDR3: TGTGCCACCGCAGCCGGGGTCGGAGGCTACACCTTC. Translation: CATAAGVGGYTF.

This clonotype was observed a handful of times. The rearrangement links TRBV7-9 to TRBJ2-7, with D perhaps TRBD1 or TRBD2 (6 bases each). CDR1 and CDR2 from the germline V gene are SEHNR and FQNEAQ (reference sequence). Trimming cost V 5 bases and J 4 bases, with 21 bases left between them. The CDR3 has 16 residues. CDR3 loop: CASSPGGSRGSYEQYF. The DNA of the CDR3 is TGTGCCAGCAGCCCCGGGGGTTCCAGGGGTTCGTACGAGCAGTACTTC.

The CDR3 spells CASSDLGLAGGNEQFF. DNA for the CDR3: TGTGCCAGCAGCGACCTGGGACTAGCGGGAGGGAATGAGCAGTTCTTC. The V and J genes are TRBV21-1 and TRBJ2-1; TRBD2, the D gene given by the table, was not confirmed from the DNA. TRBV21-1 is recorded as a pseudogene. This CDR3 contains 16 residues.

This clonotype has just a few counts. The J gene is TRBJ2-2, the V gene TRBV20-1; no clear D. This CDR3 has 14 amino acids. V dropped 3 bases and J dropped 0 bases, with 8 bases sitting between them. Germline CDR1 DFQATT, CDR2 SNEGSKA (reference sequence). The CDR3 DNA reads TGCAGTGCTAGTCCCGGAGCGAACACCGGGGAGCTGTTTTTT. Translation: CSASPGANTGELFF.

A single count supports this clonotype. This chain joins TRBV4-1 and TRBJ2-5; 8 bases agree with TRBD2. The CDR3 is 15 amino acids. Germline CDR1 reads MGHRA; CDR2 reads YSYEKL. V gave up 2 bases and J gave up 4 bases; unmatched junction bases: 6. CDR3 loop: CASSQYSGGGETQYF. The CDR3 DNA sequence: TGCGCCAGCAGCCAATATTCGGGGGGGGGAGAGACCCAGTACTTC.

The chain uses TRBV20-1 and TRBJ2-3, with unresolved D. The CDR3 spans 14 residues. Germline assignment: CDR1 DFQATT and CDR2 SNEGSKA (reference sequence). The ends were cut back, 1 base at V and 2 bases at J, with 10 bases in the middle. CDR3 nucleotide sequence: TGCAGTGCTAGAGGCCAGATTATCACAGATACGCAGTATTTT. Translation: CSARGQIITDTQYF.

V gene TRBV7-2 combines with J gene TRBJ2-3, with 7 bases matching TRBD2. The junction had 3 bases not matched to a gene; V was cut back by 1 base and J by 2 bases. Germline lookup yields CDR1 SGHTA and CDR2 FQGNSA. The CDR3 extends over 15 amino acids. CDR3 region: CASSLEAGPTDTQYF. The CDR3, as DNA: TGTGCCAGCAGCTTAGAAGCGGGGCCCACAGATACGCAGTATTTT.

This clonotype was counted at least ten times. The rearrangement uses TRBV6-5 and TRBJ2-3; the match to TRBD2 covers 7 bases. The CDR3 covers 16 residues. CDR1 is MNHEY and CDR2 is SVGAGI in the germline V gene. After removal of 0 bases from V and 7 bases from J, the junction contained 10 bases not matched to a gene. The CDR3 DNA is TGTGCCAGCAGTTACTCGTGGCTAGCGGAACCCCATACGCAGTATTTT. Its protein is CASSYSWLAEPHTQYF.

This rearrangement joins TRBV6-2 or TRBV6-3 to TRBJ2-7; D may be TRBD2 (5 bases). Germline loops: CDR1 MNHEY, CDR2 SVGEGT. This CDR3 region has 11 residues. The V end lost 6 bases, the J end lost 9 bases, and 12 bases lay between the germline ends. The CDR3 bases are TGTGCCAGCAGAGCTCCGGGGTGGCAGTACTTC. It codes for CASRAPGWQYF.

This clonotype was counted a few times. The J gene is TRBJ2-5, the V gene TRBV3-1; D possibly corresponds to TRBD2 (6 bases). V dropped 0 bases and J dropped 2 bases, with 13 bases sitting between them. This CDR3 contains 16 residues. The germline V gene encodes CDR1 LGHDT and CDR2 YNNKEL (reference sequence). The CDR3 here is CASSQDFGTLQETQYF. In DNA, the CDR3 is TGTGCCAGCAGCCAAGATTTCGGGACTCTACAAGAGACCCAGTACTTC.

This chain joins TRBV28 and TRBJ1-5; weak D call: TRBD1 (6 bases). Trimming left V 7 bases short and J 3 bases short, with 13 bases between. Germline V gene data show CDR1 as MDHEN and CDR2 as SYDVKM. The CDR3 runs to 14 residues. CDR3 region: CASTLGGFNQPQHF. The CDR3, as DNA: TGTGCCAGCACCCTAGGGGGTTTCAATCAGCCCCAGCATTTT.

This clonotype was counted a few times. The CDR3 is CASSPWEGPYEQYF. CDR3 DNA sequence: TGTGCCAGCAGCCCCTGGGAGGGCCCCTACGAGCAGTACTTC. The chain combines TRBV7-8 with TRBJ2-7; 7 nucleotides line up with TRBD2. CDR3 length: 14 residues. The V segment lost 5 bases and the J segment 2 bases; nucleotides outside the gene matches: 6. CDR1 and CDR2 from the germline V gene are SGHVS and FQNEAQ.

The rearrangement uses TRBV25-1 and TRBJ1-2; no definite D call. Trimming removed 6 bases at V and 0 bases at J, with 11 bases between. The CDR3 sequence is 14 residues long. Germline V gene sequence: CDR1 MGHDK, CDR2 SYGVNS. The CDR3 sequence: CASSADGANYGYTF. As DNA, the CDR3 is TGTGCCAGCAGCGCCGATGGGGCTAACTATGGCTACACCTTC.

In its sample, this clonotype was seen many times. This chain uses TRBV2 with TRBJ2-7; the D gene is possibly TRBD2 (6 bases). This CDR3 has 14 amino acids. Germline-derived CDR1 and CDR2 are SNHLY and FYNNEI. V was pared by 7 bases and J by 0 bases, with 13 bases between. The CDR3 bases are TGTGCCAGCATATACGGGAGCAACTCCTACGAGCAGTACTTC. This translates into CASIYGSNSYEQYF. The variable domain in full, with the rest retrieved from reference TRBV2 and TRBJ2-7, is EPEVTQTPSHQVTQMGQEVILRCVPISNHLYFYWYRQILGQKVEFLVSFYNNEISEKSEIFDDQFSVERPDGSNFTLKIRSTKLEDSAMYFCASIYGSNSYEQYFGPGTRLTVT.